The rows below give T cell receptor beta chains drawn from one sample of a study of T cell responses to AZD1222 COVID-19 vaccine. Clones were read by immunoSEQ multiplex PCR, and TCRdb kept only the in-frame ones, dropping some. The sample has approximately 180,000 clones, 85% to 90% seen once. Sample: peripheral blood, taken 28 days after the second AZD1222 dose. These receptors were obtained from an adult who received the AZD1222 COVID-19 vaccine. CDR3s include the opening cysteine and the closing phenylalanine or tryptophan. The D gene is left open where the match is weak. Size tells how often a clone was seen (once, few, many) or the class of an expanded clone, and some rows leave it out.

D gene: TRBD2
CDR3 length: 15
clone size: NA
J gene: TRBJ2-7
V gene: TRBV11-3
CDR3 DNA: TGTGCCAGCAGCTTAGGGAGCGGGAGGACCTACGAGCAGTACTTC
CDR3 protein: CASSLGSGRTYEQYF

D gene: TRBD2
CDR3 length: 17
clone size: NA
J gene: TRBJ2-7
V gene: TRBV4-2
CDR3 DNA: TGTGCCAGCAGCCTAGAACCCGGGACTAGCGGGATGGGCGAGCAGTACTTC
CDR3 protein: CASSLEPGTSGMGEQYF

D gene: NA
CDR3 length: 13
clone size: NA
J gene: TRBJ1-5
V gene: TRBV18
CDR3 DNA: TGTGCCAGCTCAGGTCACAGGGATCAGCCCCAGCATTTT
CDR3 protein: CASSGHRDQPQHF

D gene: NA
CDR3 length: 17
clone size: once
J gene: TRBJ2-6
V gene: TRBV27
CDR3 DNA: TGTGCCAGCAGTTTAACGTCCGGGGGCCCTGGGGCCAACGTCCTGACTTTC
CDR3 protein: CASSLTSGGPGANVLTF

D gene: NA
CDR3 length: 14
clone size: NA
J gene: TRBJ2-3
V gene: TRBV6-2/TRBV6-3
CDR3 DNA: TGTGCCAGCAGTTACCCCGGACGGTCAGATACGCAGTATTTT
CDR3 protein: CASSYPGRSDTQYF

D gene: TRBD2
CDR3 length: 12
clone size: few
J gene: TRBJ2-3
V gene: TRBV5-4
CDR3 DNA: TGTGCCAGCAGCTTATCGGGACTAGGCGAGTATTTT
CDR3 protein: CASSLSGLGEYF

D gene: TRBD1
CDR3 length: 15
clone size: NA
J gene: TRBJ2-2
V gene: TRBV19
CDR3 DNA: TGTGCCAGTAGTATACAGGGGGCGAACACCGGGGAGCTGTTTTTT
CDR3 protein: CASSIQGANTGELFF

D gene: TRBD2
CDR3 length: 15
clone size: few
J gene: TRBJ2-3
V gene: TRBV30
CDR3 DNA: TGTGCCTGGGGTAAGCGGGAGGGCCGAGGAGATACGCAGTATTTT
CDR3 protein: CAWGKREGRGDTQYF

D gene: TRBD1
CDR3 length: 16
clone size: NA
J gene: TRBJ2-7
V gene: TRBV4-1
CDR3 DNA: TGCGCCAGCAGCCAAGATCGAACAGGGGGCCCCTACGAGCAGTACTTC
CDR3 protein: CASSQDRTGGPYEQYF

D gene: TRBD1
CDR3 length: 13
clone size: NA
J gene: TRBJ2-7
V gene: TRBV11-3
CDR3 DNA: TGTGCCAGCAGCCTACAGGGGAGCAACGAGCAGTACTTC
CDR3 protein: CASSLQGSNEQYF

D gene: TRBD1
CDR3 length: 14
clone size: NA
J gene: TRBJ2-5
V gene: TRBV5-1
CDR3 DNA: TGCGCCAGCAGCTTGGCAGGGGGCCCAGAGACCCAGTACTTC
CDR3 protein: CASSLAGGPETQYF

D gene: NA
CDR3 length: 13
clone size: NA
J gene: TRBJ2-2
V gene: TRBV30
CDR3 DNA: TGTGCCTGGAGCCCCTTCCAAACCGGGGAGCTGTTTTTT
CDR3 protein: CAWSPFQTGELFF

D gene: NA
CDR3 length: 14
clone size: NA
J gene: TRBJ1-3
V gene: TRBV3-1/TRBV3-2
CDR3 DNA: TGTGCCAGCACCTTTGGTCACTCTGGAAACACCATATATTTT
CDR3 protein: CASTFGHSGNTIYF

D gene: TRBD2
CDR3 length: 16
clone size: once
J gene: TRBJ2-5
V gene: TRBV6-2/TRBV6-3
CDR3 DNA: TGTGCCAGCAGTTACGGGACTAGCGGGTCCCAAGAGACCCAGTACTTC
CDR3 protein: CASSYGTSGSQETQYF

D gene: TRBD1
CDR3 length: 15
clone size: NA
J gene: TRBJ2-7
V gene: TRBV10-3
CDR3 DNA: TGTGCCATCAGTGACACAGGGGAAACTAGGTACGAGCAGTACTTC
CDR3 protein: CAISDTGETRYEQYF

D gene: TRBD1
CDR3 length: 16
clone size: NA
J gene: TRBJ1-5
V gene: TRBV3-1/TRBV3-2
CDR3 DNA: TGTGCCAGCAGACCCGACAGGGGGTATAGCAATCAGCCCCAGCATTTT
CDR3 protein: CASRPDRGYSNQPQHF

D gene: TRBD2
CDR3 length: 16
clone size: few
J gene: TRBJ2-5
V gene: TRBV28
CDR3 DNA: TGTGCCAGCAGTTTACAACTAGCGGGTTTCCAAGAGACCCAGTACTTC
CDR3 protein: CASSLQLAGFQETQYF

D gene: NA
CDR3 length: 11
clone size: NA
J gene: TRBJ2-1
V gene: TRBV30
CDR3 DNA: TGTGCCTGGAGAGCACCGAGAGCGGAGTTCTTC
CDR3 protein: CAWRAPRAEFF

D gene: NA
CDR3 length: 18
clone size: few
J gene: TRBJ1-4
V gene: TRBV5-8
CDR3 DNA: TGTGCCAGCAGCTTGGGCGGACAAAGCTATTCAACTAATGAAAAACTGTTTTTT
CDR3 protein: CASSLGGQSYSTNEKLFF

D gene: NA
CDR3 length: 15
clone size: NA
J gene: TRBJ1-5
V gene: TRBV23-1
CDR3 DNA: TGCGCCAGCAGTCAACTCACAGCGGCCCGACAGCCCCAGCATTTT
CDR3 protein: CASSQLTAARQPQHF

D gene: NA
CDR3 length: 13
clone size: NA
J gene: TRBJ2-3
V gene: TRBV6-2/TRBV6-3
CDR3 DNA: TGTGCCACCTGCCCCGGGGGCACAGATACGCAGTATTTT
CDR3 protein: CATCPGGTDTQYF

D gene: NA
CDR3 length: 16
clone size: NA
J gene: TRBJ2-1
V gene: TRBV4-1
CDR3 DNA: TGCGCCAGCAGGGTTTCTCTAGCGACCTCCTACAATGAGCAGTTCTTC
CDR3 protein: CASRVSLATSYNEQFF

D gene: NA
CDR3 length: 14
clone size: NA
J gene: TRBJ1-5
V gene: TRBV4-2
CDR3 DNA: TGTGCCAGCAGCCTGGTAGGTGCTGGTCAGCCCCAGCATTTT
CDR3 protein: CASSLVGAGQPQHF